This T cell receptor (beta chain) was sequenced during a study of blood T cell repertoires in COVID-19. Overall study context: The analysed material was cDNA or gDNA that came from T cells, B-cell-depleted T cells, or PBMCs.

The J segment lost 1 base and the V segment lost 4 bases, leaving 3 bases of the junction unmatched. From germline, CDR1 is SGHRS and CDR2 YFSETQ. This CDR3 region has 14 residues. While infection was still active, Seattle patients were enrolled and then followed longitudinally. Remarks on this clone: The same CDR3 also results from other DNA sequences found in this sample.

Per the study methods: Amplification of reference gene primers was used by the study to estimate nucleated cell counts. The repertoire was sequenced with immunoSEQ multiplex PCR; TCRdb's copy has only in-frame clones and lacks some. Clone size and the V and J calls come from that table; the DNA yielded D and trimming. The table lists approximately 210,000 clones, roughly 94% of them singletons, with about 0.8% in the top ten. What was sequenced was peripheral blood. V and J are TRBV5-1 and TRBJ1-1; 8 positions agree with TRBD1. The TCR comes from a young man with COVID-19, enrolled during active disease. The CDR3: CASSPDRGNTEAFF. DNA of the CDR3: TGCGCCAGCAGCCCCGACAGGGGGAACACTGAAGCTTTCTTT.